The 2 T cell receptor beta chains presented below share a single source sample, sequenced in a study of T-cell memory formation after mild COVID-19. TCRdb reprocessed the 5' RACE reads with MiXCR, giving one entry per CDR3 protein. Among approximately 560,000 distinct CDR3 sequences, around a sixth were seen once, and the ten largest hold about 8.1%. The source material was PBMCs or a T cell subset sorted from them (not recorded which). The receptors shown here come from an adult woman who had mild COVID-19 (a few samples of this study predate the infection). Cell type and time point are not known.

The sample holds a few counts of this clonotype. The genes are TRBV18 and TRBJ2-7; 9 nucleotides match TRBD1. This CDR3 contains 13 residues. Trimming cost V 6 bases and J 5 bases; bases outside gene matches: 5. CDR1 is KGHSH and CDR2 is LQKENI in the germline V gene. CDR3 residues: CASSGDRGNEQYF. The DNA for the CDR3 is TGTGCCAGCTCGGGCGACAGGGGGAACGAGCAGTACTTC.

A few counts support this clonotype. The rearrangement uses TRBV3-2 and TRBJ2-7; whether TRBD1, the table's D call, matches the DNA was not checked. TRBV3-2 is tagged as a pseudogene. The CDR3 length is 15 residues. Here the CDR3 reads CASSPGQSKGYEQYF. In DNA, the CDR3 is TGTGCCAGCAGCCCAGGACAGTCAAAAGGCTACGAGCAGTACTTC.